Listed below are T cell receptor beta chains from one sample, sequenced in a study of cytotoxic CD8 clonotypes in ibrutinib-treated CLL. Only in-frame clones appear in the TCRdb table, and some are missing; sequencing was by immunoSEQ multiplex PCR. The sample records roughly 13,000 clones, about 55% being singletons. Sequenced here: PBMCs, sampled at a roughly 22-month disease-progression time point, from a patient treated with ibrutinib. The receptors were gathered from a human donor with chronic lymphocytic leukemia. Each CDR3 is given with its conserved first and last residue. D genes are given only for firm matches.

cdr3_length	d_call	v_call	j_call	cdr3_aa
15	TRBD1	TRBV5-4	TRBJ1-2	CASSLVTGVKYGYTF
15	TRBD1	TRBV9	TRBJ2-3	CASSPHRGLADTQYF
15	NA	TRBV5-1	TRBJ2-2	CASSLDRVGTGELFF
15	NA	TRBV2	TRBJ2-7	CASSLDRRSLYEQYF
16	NA	TRBV9	TRBJ1-1	CASSVSTQALNTEAFF
14	TRBD1	TRBV25-1	TRBJ2-7	CASSATRTGNEQYF
16	TRBD1	TRBV5-1	TRBJ1-1	CASSLGQGAVSTEAFF
11	NA	TRBV9	TRBJ2-3	CASMSADTQYF
13	NA	TRBV5-4	TRBJ1-2	CASVREGAYGYTF
15	NA	TRBV9	TRBJ2-3	CASSVEGSPTDTQYF
15	TRBD1	TRBV11-2	TRBJ2-7	CASSLDRGLHYEQYF
14	NA	TRBV2	TRBJ1-1	CASSQGSGDTEAFF
14	NA	TRBV10-3	TRBJ2-3	CAIRDSTGTDTQYF
14	NA	TRBV19	TRBJ1-2	CASSIDAGEYGYTF
15	TRBD1	TRBV11-2	TRBJ2-7	CASSSRPGTGNEQYF
14	NA	TRBV5-1	TRBJ1-2	CASSLDSTIYGYTF
14	TRBD1	TRBV15	TRBJ1-5	CATAGQARNQPQHF
13	NA	TRBV2	TRBJ1-5	CASSEAGRPAQHF
16	TRBD1	TRBV27	TRBJ2-1	CASSLFRTGINNEQFF
12	NA	TRBV10-1	TRBJ2-7	CASGDAVDEQYF
17	NA	TRBV5-6	TRBJ2-6	CASSLVIRGAGANVLTF
14	TRBD1	TRBV5-1	TRBJ2-7	CASSGPLDREEQYF
15	TRBD1	TRBV29-1	TRBJ2-7	CSVVFWDRGSHEQYF
15	TRBD1	TRBV15	TRBJ1-2	CATSRDVDRDVGYTF
15	TRBD1	TRBV18	TRBJ1-2	CASSSGQGRNYGYTF
13	NA	TRBV2	TRBJ1-6	CASSSSYNSPLHF
13	NA	TRBV29-1	TRBJ1-2	CSVPPRGARGYTF
16	NA	TRBV19	TRBJ2-7	CASSTRMGLDVYEQYF
13	NA	TRBV9	TRBJ1-1	CASSARGYTEAFF
15	TRBD2	TRBV7-8	TRBJ2-7	CASSPPSGSHYEQYF
14	NA	TRBV2	TRBJ2-7	CARGELTDSYEQYF
12	NA	TRBV18	TRBJ1-1	CASSPANTEAFF
14	TRBD1	TRBV11-1	TRBJ2-5	CASSLDRGQETQYF
15	NA	TRBV7-8	TRBJ1-2	CASSLVLAGSYGYTF
14	NA	TRBV19	TRBJ1-2	CASKKGTSPYGYTF
10	NA	TRBV2	TRBJ2-7	CASSAYEQYF
17	TRBD1	TRBV2	TRBJ2-3	CASSETIGGSYTDTQYF
16	TRBD2	TRBV11-2	TRBJ2-5	CASSLERGGRGETQYF
11	NA	TRBV29-1	TRBJ2-3	CSVVVIDTQYF
15	TRBD2	TRBV7-6	TRBJ2-1	CASSSSGGPYNEQFF
12	NA	TRBV7-9	TRBJ2-1	CASSFPELVQFF
12	NA	TRBV5-5	TRBJ2-7	CASSLEGNEQYF
15	NA	TRBV5-1	TRBJ1-1	CASSPASTMNTEAFF
15	NA	TRBV5-6	TRBJ1-4	CASSPRWATNEKLFF
15	TRBD1	TRBV6-6	TRBJ2-1	CASSSSGTGYNEQFF
15	NA	TRBV5-4	TRBJ1-2	CASSHRDRTRYGYTF
15	TRBD1	TRBV5-4	TRBJ1-1	CASSLDRGMNTEAFF
12	NA	TRBV5-8	TRBJ1-2	CASSLEGRYTHF
13	TRBD2	TRBV29-1	TRBJ2-3	CSVAAGGTDTQYF
14	TRBD1	TRBV29-1	TRBJ2-7	CSVEGGQGGYEQYF
10	NA	TRBV2	TRBJ2-1	CASRSYEQFF
15	NA	TRBV5-4	TRBJ2-3	CASSLDLDYTDTQYF
18	NA	TRBV18	TRBJ1-2	CASSPNPPSRTAQSGYTF
13	TRBD1	TRBV2	TRBJ2-5	CASNQGAPETQYF
13	NA	TRBV19	TRBJ1-1	CASRFNSLTEAFF
17	NA	TRBV9	TRBJ1-1	CASSASAKGGPNTEAFF
17	TRBD1	TRBV18	TRBJ1-5	CASSGGQGSVGNQPQHF